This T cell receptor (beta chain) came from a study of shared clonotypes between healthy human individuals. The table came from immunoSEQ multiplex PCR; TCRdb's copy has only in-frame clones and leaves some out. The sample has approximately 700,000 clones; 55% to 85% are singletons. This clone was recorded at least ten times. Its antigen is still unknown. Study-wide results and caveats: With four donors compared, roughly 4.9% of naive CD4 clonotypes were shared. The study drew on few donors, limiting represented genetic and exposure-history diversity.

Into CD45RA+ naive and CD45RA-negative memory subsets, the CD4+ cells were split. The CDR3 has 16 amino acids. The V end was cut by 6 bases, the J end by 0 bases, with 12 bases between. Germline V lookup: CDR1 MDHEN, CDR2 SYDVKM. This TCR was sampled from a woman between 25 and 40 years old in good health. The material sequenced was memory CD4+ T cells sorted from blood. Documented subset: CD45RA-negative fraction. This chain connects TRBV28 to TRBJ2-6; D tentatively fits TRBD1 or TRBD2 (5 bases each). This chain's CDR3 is CASRRGGFSGANVLTF. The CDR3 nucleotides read TGTGCCAGCAGGAGGGGCGGGTTCTCTGGGGCCAACGTCCTGACTTTC.